This is a list of T cell receptor beta chains from one sample in a study of graft-versus-host responses after intestinal transplantation. The antigens of these receptors remain unknown. Sequencing was performed with immunoSEQ multiplex PCR; in TCRdb, only in-frame clones are kept and a portion is missing. The sample yields about 96,000 clones, about 93% seen once. The source material was unstimulated CD4+ T cells sorted from spleen or lymph node cells, sampled before intestinal transplant. The receptor source for this set is a human donor who received an intestinal transplant. Both conserved end residues are part of each CDR3. The D gene is left open where the match is weak. Some rows mark clone size as missing; the rest say once, few, many or name a class of expanded clone.

CDR3nt: TGTGCCAGCAGCTTACTAGCGGAAAGCTCCTACGAGCAGTACTTC
CDR3aa: CASSLLAESSYEQYF
j_gene: TRBJ2-7
d_gene: TRBD2
v_gene: TRBV11-2
abundance: -

CDR3nt: TGTGCCAGCAGCTTGTATGGACAGGGATCCGGTCCGACCCTCCACTTT
CDR3aa: CASSLYGQGSGPTLHF
j_gene: TRBJ1-6
d_gene: TRBD1
v_gene: TRBV11-2
abundance: -

CDR3nt: TGCAGCGTAAGGACAGGGGTAAACAATCAGCCCCAGCATTTT
CDR3aa: CSVRTGVNNQPQHF
j_gene: TRBJ1-5
d_gene: TRBD1
v_gene: TRBV29-1
abundance: -

CDR3nt: TGTGCCACCACAGGACTTCCAGGAATGGCAACTAATGAAAAACTGTTTTTT
CDR3aa: CATTGLPGMATNEKLFF
j_gene: TRBJ1-4
d_gene: -
v_gene: TRBV15
abundance: -

CDR3nt: TGTGCCAGCAGTTTATTAACAGGGGGCAAGGTCTACGAGCAGTACTTC
CDR3aa: CASSLLTGGKVYEQYF
j_gene: TRBJ2-7
d_gene: TRBD1
v_gene: TRBV28
abundance: -

CDR3nt: TGTGCCAGCAGTGGGGGGGGGCTACGGGACGAGCAGTACTTC
CDR3aa: CASSGGGLRDEQYF
j_gene: TRBJ2-7
d_gene: -
v_gene: TRBV6-1
abundance: -

CDR3nt: TGTGCCAGCAGTTCCAGGGGACTAGCGGGATACGAGCAGTACTTC
CDR3aa: CASSSRGLAGYEQYF
j_gene: TRBJ2-7
d_gene: TRBD2
v_gene: TRBV28
abundance: once

CDR3nt: TGTGCCAGCAGCCCTCAAGGACAGGGCTATGGCTACACCTTC
CDR3aa: CASSPQGQGYGYTF
j_gene: TRBJ1-2
d_gene: TRBD1
v_gene: TRBV5-4
abundance: -

CDR3nt: TGCGCCAGCAGTCTGGACCTAGCGGGGGACACAGATACGCAGTATTTT
CDR3aa: CASSLDLAGDTDTQYF
j_gene: TRBJ2-3
d_gene: TRBD2
v_gene: TRBV5-1
abundance: -

CDR3nt: TGTGCCACCAGCAGGGGGGCTAGCGGGAATTTTGTGGAGACCCAGTACTTC
CDR3aa: CATSRGASGNFVETQYF
j_gene: TRBJ2-5
d_gene: TRBD2
v_gene: TRBV15
abundance: -

CDR3nt: TGCGCCAGCAGCCAAGATAGTTTCGGGGGACTAAAAGAGACCCAGTACTTC
CDR3aa: CASSQDSFGGLKETQYF
j_gene: TRBJ2-5
d_gene: TRBD2
v_gene: TRBV4-1
abundance: -

CDR3nt: TGTGCCAGCAGCCCATGGTCTAGCTCCTACAATGAGCAGTTCTTC
CDR3aa: CASSPWSSSYNEQFF
j_gene: TRBJ2-1
d_gene: -
v_gene: TRBV7-9
abundance: -

CDR3nt: TGCGCCAGCAGCTTCCGCGGGGGGGGGCAGTACCAAGAGACCCAGTACTTC
CDR3aa: CASSFRGGGQYQETQYF
j_gene: TRBJ2-5
d_gene: TRBD2
v_gene: TRBV5-1
abundance: -

CDR3nt: TGTGCCAGCAGTGGACAGGGAAAGGGCTACGAGCAGTACTTC
CDR3aa: CASSGQGKGYEQYF
j_gene: TRBJ2-7
d_gene: TRBD1
v_gene: TRBV2
abundance: -

CDR3nt: TGTGCCAGCTCACCAAAAGCGGGTTATAGCACAGATACGCAGTATTTT
CDR3aa: CASSPKAGYSTDTQYF
j_gene: TRBJ2-3
d_gene: -
v_gene: TRBV18
abundance: -

CDR3nt: TGTGCCAGCAGGACCGAGAGGGCCGCGAACACCGGGGAGCTGTTTTTT
CDR3aa: CASRTERAANTGELFF
j_gene: TRBJ2-2
d_gene: -
v_gene: TRBV5-4
abundance: -

CDR3nt: TGCAGCGTTCGAGTTAGTCACACAGATACGCAGTATTTT
CDR3aa: CSVRVSHTDTQYF
j_gene: TRBJ2-3
d_gene: -
v_gene: TRBV29-1
abundance: -

CDR3nt: TGTGCCAGCAGCTTGCGCGGGGGTCTGAATGAGCAGTTCTTC
CDR3aa: CASSLRGGLNEQFF
j_gene: TRBJ2-1
d_gene: TRBD2
v_gene: TRBV5-4
abundance: once

CDR3nt: TGTGCCTGGCGGGACTTTTCCTCTGGGGCCAACGTCCTGACTTTC
CDR3aa: CAWRDFSSGANVLTF
j_gene: TRBJ2-6
d_gene: -
v_gene: TRBV30
abundance: -

CDR3nt: TGTGCCAGCAGTGAAGTCGGGACAGGGCTTGTAGGGTCCTACGAGCAGTACTTC
CDR3aa: CASSEVGTGLVGSYEQYF
j_gene: TRBJ2-7
d_gene: TRBD1
v_gene: TRBV2
abundance: -

CDR3nt: TGTGCCAGCAGCTTAATTGGGGAGTACACTGAAGCTTTCTTT
CDR3aa: CASSLIGEYTEAFF
j_gene: TRBJ1-1
d_gene: -
v_gene: TRBV7-2
abundance: -

CDR3nt: TGTGCCAGCAGCTTCCGGGACAGGGGCTATGGCTACACCTTC
CDR3aa: CASSFRDRGYGYTF
j_gene: TRBJ1-2
d_gene: TRBD1
v_gene: TRBV7-8
abundance: -